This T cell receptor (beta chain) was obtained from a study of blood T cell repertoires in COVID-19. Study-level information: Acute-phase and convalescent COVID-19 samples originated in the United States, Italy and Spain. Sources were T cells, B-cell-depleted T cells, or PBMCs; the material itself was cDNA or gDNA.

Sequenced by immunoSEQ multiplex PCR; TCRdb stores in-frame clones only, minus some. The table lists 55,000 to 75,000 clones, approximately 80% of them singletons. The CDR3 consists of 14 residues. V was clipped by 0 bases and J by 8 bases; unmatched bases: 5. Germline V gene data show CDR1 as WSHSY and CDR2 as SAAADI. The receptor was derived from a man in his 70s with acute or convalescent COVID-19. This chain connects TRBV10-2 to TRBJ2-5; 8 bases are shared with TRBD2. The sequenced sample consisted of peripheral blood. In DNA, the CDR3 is TGCGCCAGCAGTGAGTCGACTAGCGAGGGTACCCAGTACTTC. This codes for CASSESTSEGTQYF.